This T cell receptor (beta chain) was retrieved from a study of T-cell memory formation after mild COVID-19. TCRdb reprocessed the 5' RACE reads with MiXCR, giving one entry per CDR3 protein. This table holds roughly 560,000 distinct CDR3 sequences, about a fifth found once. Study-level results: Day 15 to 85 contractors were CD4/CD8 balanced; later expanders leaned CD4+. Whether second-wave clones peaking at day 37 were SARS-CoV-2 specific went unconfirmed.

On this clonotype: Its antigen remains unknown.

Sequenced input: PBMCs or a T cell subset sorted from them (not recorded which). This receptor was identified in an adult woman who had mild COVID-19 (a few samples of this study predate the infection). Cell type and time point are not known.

CDR3 residues: CSAKEQGVVIGTQYF. The CDR3 bases are TGCAGTGCTAAAGAGCAGGGGGTGGTCATCGGTACGCAGTATTTT. The rearrangement links TRBV20-1 to TRBJ2-3; 7 nucleotides match TRBD1. This CDR3 has 15 residues. The V segment lost 4 bases and the J segment 8 bases; nucleotides outside the gene matches: 15. Per germline, CDR1 DFQATT and CDR2 SNEGSKA (reference sequence).